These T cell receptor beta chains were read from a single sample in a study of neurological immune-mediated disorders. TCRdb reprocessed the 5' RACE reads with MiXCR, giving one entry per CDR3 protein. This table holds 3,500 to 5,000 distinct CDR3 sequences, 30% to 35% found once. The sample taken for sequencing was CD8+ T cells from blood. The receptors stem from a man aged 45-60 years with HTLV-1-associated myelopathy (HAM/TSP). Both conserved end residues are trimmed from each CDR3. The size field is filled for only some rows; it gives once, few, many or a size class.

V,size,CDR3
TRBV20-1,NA,SASSTGRSGELF
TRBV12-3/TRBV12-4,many,ASSLWISGQLKGYT
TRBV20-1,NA,SARGGDIRGTEAF
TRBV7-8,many,ASSLAVRPAGVGYTQY
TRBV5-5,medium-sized,ASSLKGVYEQY
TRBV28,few,ASSLVGSGISYEQY
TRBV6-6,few,ASSYSGTVNTEAF
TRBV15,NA,ATSKIAGETQY
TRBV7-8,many,ASSLALGGTEAF
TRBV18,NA,ASSPDRGSYEQY
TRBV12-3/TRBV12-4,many,ASSSDSFRYGYT
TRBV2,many,ASGWGGRDTGELF
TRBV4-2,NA,ASSQEPRIGGGGDTQY